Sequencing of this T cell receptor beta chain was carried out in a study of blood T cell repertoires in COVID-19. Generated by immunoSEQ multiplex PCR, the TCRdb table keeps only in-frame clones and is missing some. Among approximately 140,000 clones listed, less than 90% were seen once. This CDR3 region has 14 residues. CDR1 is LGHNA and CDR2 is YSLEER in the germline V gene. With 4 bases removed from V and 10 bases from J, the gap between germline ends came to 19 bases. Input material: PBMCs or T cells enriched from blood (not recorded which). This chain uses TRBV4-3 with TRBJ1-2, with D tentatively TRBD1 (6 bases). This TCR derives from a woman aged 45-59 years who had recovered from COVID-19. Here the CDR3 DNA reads TGCGCCAGCAGCCCAGGACAGACCCGAGGAGTCTACACCTTC. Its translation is CASSPGQTRGVYTF.